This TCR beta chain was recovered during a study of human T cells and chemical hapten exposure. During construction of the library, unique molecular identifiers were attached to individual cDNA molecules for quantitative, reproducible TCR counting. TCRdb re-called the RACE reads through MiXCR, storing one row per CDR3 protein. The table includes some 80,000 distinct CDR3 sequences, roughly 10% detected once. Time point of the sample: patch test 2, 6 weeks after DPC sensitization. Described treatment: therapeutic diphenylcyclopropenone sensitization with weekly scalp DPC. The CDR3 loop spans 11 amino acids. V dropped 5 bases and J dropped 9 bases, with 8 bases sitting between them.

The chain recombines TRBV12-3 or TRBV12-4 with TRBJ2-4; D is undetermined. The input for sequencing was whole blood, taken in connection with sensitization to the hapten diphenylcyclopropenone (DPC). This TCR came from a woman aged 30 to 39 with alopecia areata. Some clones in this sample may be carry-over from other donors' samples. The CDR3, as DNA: TGTGCCAGCAGTCTGATGGGCATTCAGTACTTC. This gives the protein CASSLMGIQYF.